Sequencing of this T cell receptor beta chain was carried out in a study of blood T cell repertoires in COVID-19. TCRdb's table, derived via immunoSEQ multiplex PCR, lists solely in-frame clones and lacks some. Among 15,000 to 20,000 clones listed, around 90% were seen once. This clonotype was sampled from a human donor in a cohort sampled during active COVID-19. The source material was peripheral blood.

The CDR3 nucleotides are TGTGCCAGCAGCCAAGAGTGGGGGACAGGGATCACAGATACGCAGTATTTT. This translates into CASSQEWGTGITDTQYF. The J gene is TRBJ2-3, the V gene TRBV14, with 9 positions matching TRBD1. Looked up from germline, CDR1 is SGHDN and CDR2 is FVKESK. This CDR3 spans 17 amino acids. The trim removed 0 bases at V and 2 bases at J, leaving 6 bases unmatched.